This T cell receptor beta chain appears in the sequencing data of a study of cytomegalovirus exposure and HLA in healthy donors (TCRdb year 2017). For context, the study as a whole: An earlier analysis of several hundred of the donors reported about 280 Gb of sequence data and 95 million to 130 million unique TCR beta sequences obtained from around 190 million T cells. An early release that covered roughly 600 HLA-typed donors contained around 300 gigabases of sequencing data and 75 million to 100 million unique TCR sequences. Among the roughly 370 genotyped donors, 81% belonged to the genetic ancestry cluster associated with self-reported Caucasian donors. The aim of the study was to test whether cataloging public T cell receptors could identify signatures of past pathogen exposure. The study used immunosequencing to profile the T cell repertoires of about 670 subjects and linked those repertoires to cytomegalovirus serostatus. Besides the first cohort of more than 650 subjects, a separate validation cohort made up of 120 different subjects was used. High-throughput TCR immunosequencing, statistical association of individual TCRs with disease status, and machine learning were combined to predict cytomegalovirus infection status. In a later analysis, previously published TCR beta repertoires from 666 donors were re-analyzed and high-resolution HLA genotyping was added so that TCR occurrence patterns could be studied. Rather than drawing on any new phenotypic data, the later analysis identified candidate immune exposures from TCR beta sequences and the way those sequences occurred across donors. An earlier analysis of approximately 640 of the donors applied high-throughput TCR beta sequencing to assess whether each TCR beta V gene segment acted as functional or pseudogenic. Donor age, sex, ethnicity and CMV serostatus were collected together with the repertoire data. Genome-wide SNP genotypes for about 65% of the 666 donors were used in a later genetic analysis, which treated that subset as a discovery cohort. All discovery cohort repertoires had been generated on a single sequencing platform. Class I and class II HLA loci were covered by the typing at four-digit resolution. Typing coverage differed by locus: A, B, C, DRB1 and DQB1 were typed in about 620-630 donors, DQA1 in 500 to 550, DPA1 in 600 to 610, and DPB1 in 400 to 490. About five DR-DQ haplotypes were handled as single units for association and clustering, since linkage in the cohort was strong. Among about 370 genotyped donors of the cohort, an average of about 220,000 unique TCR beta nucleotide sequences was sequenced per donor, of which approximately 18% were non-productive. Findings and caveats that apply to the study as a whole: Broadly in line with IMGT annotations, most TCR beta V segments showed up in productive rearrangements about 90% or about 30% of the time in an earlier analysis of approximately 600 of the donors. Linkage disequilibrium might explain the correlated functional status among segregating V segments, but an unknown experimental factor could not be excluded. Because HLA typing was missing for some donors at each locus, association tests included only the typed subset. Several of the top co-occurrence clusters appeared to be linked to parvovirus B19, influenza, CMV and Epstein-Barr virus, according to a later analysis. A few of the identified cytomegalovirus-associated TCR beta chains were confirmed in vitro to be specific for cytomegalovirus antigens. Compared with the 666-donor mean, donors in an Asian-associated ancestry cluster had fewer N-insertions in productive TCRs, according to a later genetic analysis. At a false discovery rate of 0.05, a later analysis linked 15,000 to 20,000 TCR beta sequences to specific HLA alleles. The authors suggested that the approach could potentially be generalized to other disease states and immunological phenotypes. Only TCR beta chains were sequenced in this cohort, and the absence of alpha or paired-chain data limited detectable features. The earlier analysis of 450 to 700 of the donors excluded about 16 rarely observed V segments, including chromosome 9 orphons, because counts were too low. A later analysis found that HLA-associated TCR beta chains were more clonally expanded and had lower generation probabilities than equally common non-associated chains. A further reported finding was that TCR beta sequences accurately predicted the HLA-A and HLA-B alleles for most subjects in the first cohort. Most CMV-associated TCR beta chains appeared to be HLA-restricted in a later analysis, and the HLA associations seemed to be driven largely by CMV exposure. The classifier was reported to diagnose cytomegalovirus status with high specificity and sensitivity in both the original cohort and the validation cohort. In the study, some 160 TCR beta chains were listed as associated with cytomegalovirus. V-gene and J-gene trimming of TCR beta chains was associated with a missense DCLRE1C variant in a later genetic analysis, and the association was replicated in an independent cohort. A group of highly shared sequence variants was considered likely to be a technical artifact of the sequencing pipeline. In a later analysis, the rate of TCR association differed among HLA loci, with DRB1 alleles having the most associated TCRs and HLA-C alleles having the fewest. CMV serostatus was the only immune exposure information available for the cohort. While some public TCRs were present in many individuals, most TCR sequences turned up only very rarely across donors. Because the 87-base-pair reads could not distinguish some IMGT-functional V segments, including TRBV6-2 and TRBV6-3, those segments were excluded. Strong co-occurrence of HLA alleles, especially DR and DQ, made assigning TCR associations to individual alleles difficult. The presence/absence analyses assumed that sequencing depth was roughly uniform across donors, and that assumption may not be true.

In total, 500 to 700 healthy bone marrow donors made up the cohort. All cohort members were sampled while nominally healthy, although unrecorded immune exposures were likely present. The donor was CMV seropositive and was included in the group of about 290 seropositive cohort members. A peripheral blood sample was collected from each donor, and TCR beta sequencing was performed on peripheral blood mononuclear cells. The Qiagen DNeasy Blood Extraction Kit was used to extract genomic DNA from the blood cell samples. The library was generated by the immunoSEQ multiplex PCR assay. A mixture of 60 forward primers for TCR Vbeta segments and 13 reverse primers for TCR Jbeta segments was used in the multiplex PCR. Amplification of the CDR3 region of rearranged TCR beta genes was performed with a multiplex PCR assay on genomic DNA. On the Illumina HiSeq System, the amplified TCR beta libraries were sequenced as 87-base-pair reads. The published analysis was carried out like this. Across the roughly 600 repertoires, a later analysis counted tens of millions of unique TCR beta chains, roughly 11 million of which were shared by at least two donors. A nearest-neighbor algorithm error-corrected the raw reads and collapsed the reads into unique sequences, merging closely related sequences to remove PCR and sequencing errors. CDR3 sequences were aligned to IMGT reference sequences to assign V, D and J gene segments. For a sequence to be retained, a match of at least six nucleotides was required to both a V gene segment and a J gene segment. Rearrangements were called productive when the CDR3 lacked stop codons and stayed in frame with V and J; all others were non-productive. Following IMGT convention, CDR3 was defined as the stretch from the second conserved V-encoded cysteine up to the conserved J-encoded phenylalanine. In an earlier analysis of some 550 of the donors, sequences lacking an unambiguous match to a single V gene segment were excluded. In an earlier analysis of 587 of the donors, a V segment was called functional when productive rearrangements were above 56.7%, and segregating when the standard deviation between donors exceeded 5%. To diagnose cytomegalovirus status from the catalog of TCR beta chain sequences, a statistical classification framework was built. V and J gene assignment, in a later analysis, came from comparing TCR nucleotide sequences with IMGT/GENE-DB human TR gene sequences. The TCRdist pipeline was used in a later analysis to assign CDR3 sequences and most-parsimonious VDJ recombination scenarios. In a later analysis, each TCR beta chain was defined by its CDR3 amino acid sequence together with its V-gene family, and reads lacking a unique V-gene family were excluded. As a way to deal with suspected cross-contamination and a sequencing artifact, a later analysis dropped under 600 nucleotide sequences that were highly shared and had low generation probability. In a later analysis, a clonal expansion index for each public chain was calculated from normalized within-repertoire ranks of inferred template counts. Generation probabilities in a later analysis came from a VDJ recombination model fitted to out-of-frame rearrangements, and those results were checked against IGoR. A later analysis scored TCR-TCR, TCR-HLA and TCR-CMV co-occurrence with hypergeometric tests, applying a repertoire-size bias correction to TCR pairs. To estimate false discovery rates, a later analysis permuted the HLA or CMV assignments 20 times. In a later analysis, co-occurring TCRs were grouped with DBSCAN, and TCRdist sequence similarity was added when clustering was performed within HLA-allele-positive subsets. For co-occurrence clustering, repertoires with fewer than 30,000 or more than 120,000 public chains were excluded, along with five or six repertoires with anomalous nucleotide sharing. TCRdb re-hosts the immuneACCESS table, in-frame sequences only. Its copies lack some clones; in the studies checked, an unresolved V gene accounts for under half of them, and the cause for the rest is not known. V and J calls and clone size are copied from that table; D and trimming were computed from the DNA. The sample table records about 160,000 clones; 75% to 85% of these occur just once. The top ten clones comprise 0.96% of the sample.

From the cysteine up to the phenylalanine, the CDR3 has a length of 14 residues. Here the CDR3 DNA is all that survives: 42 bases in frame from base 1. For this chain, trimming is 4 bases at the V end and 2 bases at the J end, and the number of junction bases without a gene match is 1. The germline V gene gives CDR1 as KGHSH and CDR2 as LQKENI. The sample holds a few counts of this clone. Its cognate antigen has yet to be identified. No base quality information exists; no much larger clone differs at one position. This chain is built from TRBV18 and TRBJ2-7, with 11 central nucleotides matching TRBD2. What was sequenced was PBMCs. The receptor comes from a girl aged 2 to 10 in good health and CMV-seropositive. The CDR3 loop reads CASSLTSGAYEQYF. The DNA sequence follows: TGTGCCAGCTCACTGACTAGCGGGGCCTACGAGCAGTACTTC. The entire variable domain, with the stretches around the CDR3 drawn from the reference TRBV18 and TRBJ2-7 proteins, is NAGVMQNPRHLVRRRGQEARLRCSPMKGHSHVYWYRQLPEEGLKFMVYLQKENIIDESGMPKERFSAEFPKEGPSILRIQQVVRGDSAAYFCASSLTSGAYEQYFGPGTRLTVT.